These 5 T cell receptor beta chains were all obtained from the same sample, sequenced in a study of cytomegalovirus exposure and HLA in healthy donors. A multiplex PCR was run with 60 Vbeta primers and 13 Jbeta primers. Sequenced by immunoSEQ multiplex PCR; TCRdb stores in-frame clones only, minus some. Among about 90,000 clones listed, 70% to 85% were seen once. The sequenced material came from PBMCs. The receptors derive from a man aged 30 to 39 in good health and CMV-seronegative.

The J gene is TRBJ2-1, the V gene TRBV7-9; D unclear. The germline V and J ends were trimmed by 7 bases and 3 bases, with 16 bases remaining between them. CDR1 SEHNR and CDR2 FQNEAQ come from the germline V gene (reference sequence). This CDR3 is 15 amino acids long. The CDR3 here is CASTPTRLDYNEQFF. The CDR3 DNA follows: TGTGCCAGCACCCCGACCCGGCTAGACTACAATGAGCAGTTCTTC.

This chain connects TRBV6-5 to TRBJ1-3; a possible D gene is TRBD1 (6 bases). In germline, CDR1 is MNHEY, CDR2 SVGAGI. V was clipped by 10 bases and J by 0 bases, with 13 bases between them. This CDR3 has 14 amino acids. CDR3 sequence reads: CATRTEDSGNTIYF. The CDR3 DNA reads TGTGCCACACGGACAGAGGACTCTGGAAACACCATATATTTT.

This rearrangement joins TRBV14 to TRBJ1-6, with 7 bases fitting TRBD1. V was clipped by 3 bases and J by 10 bases; unmatched bases: 6. The CDR3 runs 14 residues. CDR1 is SGHDN and CDR2 is FVKESK in the germline V gene. CDR3 in amino acids: CASSQRTGGSPLHF. The CDR3 DNA follows: TGTGCCAGCAGCCAGCGGACAGGCGGCTCACCCCTCCACTTT. The full variable domain, with the rest looked up from reference TRBV14 and TRBJ1-6, is EAGVTQFPSHSVIEKGQTVTLRCDPISGHDNLYWYRRVMGKEIKFLLHFVKESKQDESGMPNNRFLAERTGGTYSTLKVQPAELEDSGVYFCASSQRTGGSPLHFGNGTRLTVT.

This clone has only a few counts. The V gene is TRBV10-2, the J gene TRBJ1-2; 11 bases match TRBD1. The CDR3 sequence is 15 residues long. In germline, CDR1 is WSHSY, CDR2 SAAADI. V lost 7 bases, J lost 0 bases, and 4 bases stayed unmatched. The DNA for the CDR3 is TGCGCCAGCAATCCGGGACAGGGGGCTAACTATGGCTACACCTTC. Amino acid sequence: CASNPGQGANYGYTF.

In nucleotides, the CDR3 is TGTGCCAGCAGTACCTTTACAGGGGGCAAGAACTATGGCTACACCTTC. Its protein product is CASSTFTGGKNYGYTF. The chain is built from TRBV6-6 and TRBJ1-2; TRBD1 agrees at 9 bases. Germline CDR1 MNHNY, CDR2 SVGAGI (reference sequence). The CDR3 loop spans 16 amino acids. With 5 bases clipped from V and 2 bases from J, the junction kept 9 bases outside the gene matches.